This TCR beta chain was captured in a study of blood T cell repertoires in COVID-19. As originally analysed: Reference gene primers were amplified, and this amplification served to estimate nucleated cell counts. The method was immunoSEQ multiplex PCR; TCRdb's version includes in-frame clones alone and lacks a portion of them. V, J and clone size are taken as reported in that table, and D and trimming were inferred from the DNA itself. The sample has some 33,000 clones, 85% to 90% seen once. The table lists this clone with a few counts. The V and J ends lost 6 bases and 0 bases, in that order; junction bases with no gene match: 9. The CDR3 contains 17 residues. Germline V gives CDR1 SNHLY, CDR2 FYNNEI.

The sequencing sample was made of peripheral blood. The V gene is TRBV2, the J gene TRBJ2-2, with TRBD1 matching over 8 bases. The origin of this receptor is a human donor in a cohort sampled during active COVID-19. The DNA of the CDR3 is TGTGCCAGCAGAGGCAGGACAGGGCAAGCGAACACCGGGGAGCTGTTTTTT. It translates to CASRGRTGQANTGELFF.